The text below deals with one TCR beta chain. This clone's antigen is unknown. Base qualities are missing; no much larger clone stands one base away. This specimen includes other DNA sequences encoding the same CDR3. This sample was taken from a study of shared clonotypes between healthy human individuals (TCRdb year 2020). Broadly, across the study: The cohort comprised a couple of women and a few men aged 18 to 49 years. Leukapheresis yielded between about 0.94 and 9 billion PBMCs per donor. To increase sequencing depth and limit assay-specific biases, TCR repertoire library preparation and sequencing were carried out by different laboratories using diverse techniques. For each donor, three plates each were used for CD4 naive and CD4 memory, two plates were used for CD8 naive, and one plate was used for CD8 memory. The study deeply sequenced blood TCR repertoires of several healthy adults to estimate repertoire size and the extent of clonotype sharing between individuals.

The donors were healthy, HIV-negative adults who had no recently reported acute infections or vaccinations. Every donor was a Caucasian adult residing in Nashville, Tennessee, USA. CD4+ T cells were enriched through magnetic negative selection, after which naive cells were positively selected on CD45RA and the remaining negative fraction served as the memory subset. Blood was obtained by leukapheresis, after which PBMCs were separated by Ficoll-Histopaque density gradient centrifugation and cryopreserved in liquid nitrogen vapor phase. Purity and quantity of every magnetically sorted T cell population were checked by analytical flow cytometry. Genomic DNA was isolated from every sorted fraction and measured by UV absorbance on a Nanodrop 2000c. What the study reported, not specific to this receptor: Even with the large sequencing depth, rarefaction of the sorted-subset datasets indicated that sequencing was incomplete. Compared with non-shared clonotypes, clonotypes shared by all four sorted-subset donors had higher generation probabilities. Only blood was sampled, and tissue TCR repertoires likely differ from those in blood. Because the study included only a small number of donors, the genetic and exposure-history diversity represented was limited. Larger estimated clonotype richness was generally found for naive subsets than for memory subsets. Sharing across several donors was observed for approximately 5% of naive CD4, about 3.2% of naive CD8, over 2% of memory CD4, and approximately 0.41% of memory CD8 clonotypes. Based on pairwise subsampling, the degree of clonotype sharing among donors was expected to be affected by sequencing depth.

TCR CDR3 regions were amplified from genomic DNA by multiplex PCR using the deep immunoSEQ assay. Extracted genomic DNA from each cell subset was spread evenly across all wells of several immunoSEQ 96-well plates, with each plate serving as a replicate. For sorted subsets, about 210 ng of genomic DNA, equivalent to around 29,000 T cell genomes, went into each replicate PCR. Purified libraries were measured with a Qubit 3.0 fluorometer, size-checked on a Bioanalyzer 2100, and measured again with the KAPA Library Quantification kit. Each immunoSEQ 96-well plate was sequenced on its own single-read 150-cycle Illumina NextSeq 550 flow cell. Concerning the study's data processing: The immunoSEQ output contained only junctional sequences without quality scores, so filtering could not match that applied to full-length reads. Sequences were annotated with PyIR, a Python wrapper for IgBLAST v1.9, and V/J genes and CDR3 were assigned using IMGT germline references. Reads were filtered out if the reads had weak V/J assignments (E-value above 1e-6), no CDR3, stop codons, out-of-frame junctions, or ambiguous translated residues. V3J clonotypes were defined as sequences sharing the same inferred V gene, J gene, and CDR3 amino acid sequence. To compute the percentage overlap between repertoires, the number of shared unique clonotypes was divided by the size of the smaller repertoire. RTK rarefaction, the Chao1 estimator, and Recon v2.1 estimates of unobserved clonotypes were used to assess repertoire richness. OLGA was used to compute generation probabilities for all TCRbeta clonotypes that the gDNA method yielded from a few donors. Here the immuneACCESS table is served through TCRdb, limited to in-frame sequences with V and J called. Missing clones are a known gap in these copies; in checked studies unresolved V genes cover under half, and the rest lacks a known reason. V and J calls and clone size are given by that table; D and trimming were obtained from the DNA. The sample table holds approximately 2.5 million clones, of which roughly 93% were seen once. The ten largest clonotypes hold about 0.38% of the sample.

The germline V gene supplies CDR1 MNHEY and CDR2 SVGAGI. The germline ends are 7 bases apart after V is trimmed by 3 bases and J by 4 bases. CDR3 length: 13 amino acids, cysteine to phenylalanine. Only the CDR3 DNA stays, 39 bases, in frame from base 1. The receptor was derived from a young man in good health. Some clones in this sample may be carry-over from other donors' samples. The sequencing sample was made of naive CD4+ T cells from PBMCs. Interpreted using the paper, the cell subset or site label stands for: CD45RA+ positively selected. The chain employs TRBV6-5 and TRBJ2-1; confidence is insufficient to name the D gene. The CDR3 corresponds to CASSYGPYNEQFF. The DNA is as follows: TGTGCCAGCAGTTATGGCCCGTACAATGAGCAGTTCTTC.